The 11 T cell receptor beta chains listed next were all sequenced from one sample in a study of a mutant IDH1 vaccine in newly diagnosed glioma. The sample's time point: week 23, last vaccination. Doses consisted of 300 ug of mutant IDH1 20-mer peptide each, paired with topical imiquimod. This table comes from immunoSEQ multiplex PCR, and its TCRdb copy is limited to in-frame clones, with some not included. The table has about 72,000 clones, nearly 85% seen once. No antigen has been identified for these receptors. The sample in question was PBMCs, obtained from a glioma patient whose treatment included an IDH1 peptide vaccine. The receptor source for this set is a man between 18 and 35 years old with glioma.

The chain is built from TRBV5-6 and TRBJ1-1; D gene unclear. This CDR3 spans 18 amino acids. Germline loops: CDR1 SGHDT, CDR2 YYEEEE. The V end lost 2 bases, the J end lost 2 bases, and 22 bases lay between the germline ends. The chain's CDR3 is CASSLSGPGLYVNTEAFF. The DNA for the CDR3 is TGTGCCAGCAGCTTAAGTGGACCTGGCCTGTATGTTAACACTGAAGCTTTCTTT. The whole variable domain, filled in from reference TRBV5-6 and TRBJ1-1, reads DAGVTQSPTHLIKTRGQQVTLRCSPKSGHDTVSWYQQALGQGPQFIFQYYEEEERQRGNFPDRFSGHQFPNYSSELNVNALLLGDSALYLCASSLSGPGLYVNTEAFFGQGTRLTVV.

The CDR3 DNA follows: TGTGCCACCAGCAGAGGCCAAAACGGGGAGACCCAGTACTTC. It yields the protein CATSRGQNGETQYF. The rearrangement joins TRBV15 to TRBJ2-5, with D hard to call. The V gene's germline CDR1 is LNHNV and CDR2 YYDKDF (reference sequence). The V end lost 1 base, the J end lost 5 bases, and 11 bases lay between the germline ends. The CDR3 extends over 14 amino acids.

The rearrangement joins TRBV7-9 to TRBJ2-1; no firm D call. CDR3 length: 14 residues. Looked up from germline, CDR1 is SEHNR and CDR2 is FQNEAQ (reference sequence). V was shortened by 1 base and J by 0 bases, with 4 bases between the two germline ends. CDR3 amino acids: CASSLDGSYNEQFF. The CDR3 DNA sequence: TGTGCCAGCAGCTTAGACGGCTCCTACAATGAGCAGTTCTTC.

The rearrangement uses TRBV2 and TRBJ1-5; the match to TRBD1 covers 7 bases. The V gene's germline CDR1 is SNHLY and CDR2 FYNNEI. V was clipped by 7 bases and J by 6 bases; unmatched bases: 6. The CDR3 contains 13 residues. CDR3 loop: CASTRQGTQPQHF. In nucleotides, the CDR3 is TGTGCCAGCACAAGACAGGGAACTCAGCCCCAGCATTTT.

The gene calls are TRBV2 and TRBJ1-1; D not certain. The CDR3 spans 13 residues. Germline lookup yields CDR1 SNHLY and CDR2 FYNNEI. Trimming removed 8 bases at V and 3 bases at J, with 13 bases between. The CDR3 sequence: CASVATWDTEAFF. CDR3 bases: TGTGCCAGCGTCGCAACTTGGGACACTGAAGCTTTCTTT.

The J gene is TRBJ2-1, the V gene TRBV5-6; 12 bases are a match to TRBD2. The CDR3 extends over 18 amino acids. Germline loops: CDR1 SGHDT, CDR2 YYEEEE. J lost 1 base, V lost 4 bases, and 9 bases had no gene match. The CDR3 nucleotides are TGTGCCAGCAGCCGAGGACTAGCGGGACAACAGTCCTACAATGAGCAGTTCTTC. Amino acids: CASSRGLAGQQSYNEQFF.

V is TRBV30 and J is TRBJ2-1, with no clear D. Germline CDR1 GTSNPN, CDR2 SVGIG (reference sequence). CDR3 length equals 13 residues. With 7 bases removed from V and 5 bases from J, the gap between germline ends came to 15 bases. The CDR3 protein is CALEQSFNNEQFF. The CDR3, as DNA: TGTGCCTTGGAACAGTCCTTTAACAATGAGCAGTTCTTC.

This chain uses TRBV18 with TRBJ2-2; maybe TRBD2 (5 bases). The CDR3 runs 16 residues. V was pared by 1 base and J by 1 base, with 10 bases between. Germline lookup yields CDR1 KGHSH and CDR2 LQKENI. The CDR3, as DNA: TGTGCCAGCTCACCACTAGAAGGAGGGAACACCGGGGAGCTGTTTTTT. This encodes CASSPLEGGNTGELFF.

This chain uses TRBV4-3 with TRBJ2-3; D gene unclear. CDR1 LGHNA and CDR2 YSLEER come from the germline V gene. CDR3 length: 14 amino acids. Trimming pared 2 bases from V and 0 bases from J, leaving 6 bases between. CDR3 loop: CASSQSSSTDTQYF. DNA for the CDR3: TGCGCCAGCAGCCAAAGCTCGAGCACAGATACGCAGTATTTT.

This clone came up a few times. The J gene is TRBJ1-2, the V gene TRBV7-2, with TRBD1 identical over 9 bases. Germline lookup yields CDR1 SGHTA and CDR2 FQGNSA. The CDR3 length is 14 residues. Trimming cost V 1 base and J 3 bases; bases outside gene matches: 0. CDR3 sequence reads: CASSLGQGDYGYTF. In nucleotides, the CDR3 is TGTGCCAGCAGCTTAGGACAGGGGGACTATGGCTACACCTTC.

The chain carries TRBV19 and TRBJ2-1; unclear D gene. V was pared by 4 bases and J by 10 bases, with 14 bases between. Germline V gene lookup returns CDR1 LNHDA and CDR2 SQIVND (reference sequence). The CDR3 has 13 amino acids. The CDR3 is CASSSISRSEQFF. The CDR3 coding sequence is TGTGCCAGTAGTAGCATTAGTCGATCGGAGCAGTTCTTC.